The 21 T cell receptor beta chains given below trace back to one sample, sequenced in a study of shared clonotypes between healthy human individuals. Generated by immunoSEQ multiplex PCR, the TCRdb table keeps only in-frame clones and is missing some. The sample contains roughly 2.4 million clones, under 97% of which appear only once. The sequencing sample was made of naive CD4+ T cells sorted from blood. Subset of the sample: CD45RA+ positively selected. The source is a man aged 18-30 years in good health.

Of note for this clone: One end of the junction does not line up with germline, which may come from a read error. This sample also contains other DNA sequences that code for the same CDR3. This chain uses TRBV7-2 with TRBJ2-6; D is ambiguous. The CDR3 spans 14 residues. Germline assignment: CDR1 SGHTA and CDR2 FQGNSA. CDR3: CASSLGSGANVLTF. The CDR3 bases are TGTGCCAGCAGTTTAGGATCTGGGGCCAACGTCCTGACTTTC.

V and J are TRBV6-5 and TRBJ2-5, with 7 nucleotides matching TRBD1. J was trimmed by 2 bases and V by 2 bases; bases with no gene match: 5. The germline V gene encodes CDR1 MNHEY and CDR2 SVGAGI. The CDR3 consists of 15 residues. The CDR3 here is CASSYTLDRQETQYF. CDR3 coding DNA: TGTGCCAGCAGTTACACCCTGGACAGGCAAGAGACCCAGTACTTC.

V and J are TRBV5-1 and TRBJ2-7, with a weak D call TRBD1 (5 bases). Trimming cost V 0 bases and J 5 bases, with 6 bases left between them. This CDR3 is 12 amino acids long. Germline V gene data show CDR1 as SGHRS and CDR2 as YFSETQ. CDR3 coding DNA: TGCGCCAGCAGCTTGGCAGGGAACGAGCAGTACTTC. Protein sequence: CASSLAGNEQYF.

The chain combines TRBV5-1 with TRBJ2-7; 8 nucleotides agree with TRBD1. CDR1 and CDR2 from the germline V gene are SGHRS and YFSETQ. This CDR3 has 14 amino acids. V gave up 0 bases and J gave up 6 bases; unmatched junction bases: 5. CDR3: CASSLGSGGGEQYF. The CDR3 DNA is TGCGCCAGCAGCTTGGGGTCAGGGGGCGGCGAGCAGTACTTC.

The rearrangement links TRBV6-5 to TRBJ2-7; maybe TRBD1 (5 bases). The V end lost 5 bases, the J end lost 2 bases, and 10 bases lay between the germline ends. CDR1 MNHEY and CDR2 SVGAGI come from the germline V gene. The CDR3 is made up of 13 amino acids. The CDR3 loop reads CASSPGPTYEQYF. The CDR3 DNA reads TGTGCCAGCAGTCCAGGGCCAACCTACGAGCAGTACTTC.

The rearrangement joins TRBV6-6 to TRBJ1-2; tentative D call: TRBD1 (5 bases). The CDR3 is 12 amino acids. CDR1 is MNHNY and CDR2 is SVGAGI in the germline V gene (reference sequence). V shed 5 bases and J shed 7 bases, with 11 bases lying between them. In DNA, the CDR3 is TGTGCCAGCAGTCCTGCAGGGCTTGGCTACACCTTC. Residues: CASSPAGLGYTF.

In DNA, the CDR3 is TGTGCCAGCAGCCAAGACGCGGTTAGTCCTTACAATGAGCAGTTCTTC. It codes for CASSQDAVSPYNEQFF. The chain uses TRBV14 and TRBJ2-1; D remains ambiguous. The CDR3 is 16 amino acids. Trimming left V 0 bases short and J 4 bases short, with 13 bases between. Germline lookup yields CDR1 SGHDN and CDR2 FVKESK.

Details on this clone: One end of the junction varies from germline; a read error may be responsible. The chain joins TRBV7-3 to TRBJ1-2, with 9 bases that match TRBD1. This CDR3 region has 14 residues. Germline-derived CDR1 and CDR2 are SGHTA and FQGTGA. The CDR3 sequence is CASSLSTGGLPLAF. The CDR3 bases are TGTGCCAGCAGCTTATCGACAGGGGGACTGCCTTTGGCCTTC.

The chain carries TRBV30 and TRBJ2-7; a possible D gene is TRBD1 (6 bases). Germline-derived CDR1 and CDR2 are GTSNPN and SVGIG (reference sequence). Between the trimmed V and J ends, which lost 1 base and 3 bases, there was a span of 13 bases. CDR3 length: 14 amino acids. The CDR3 coding sequence is TGTGCCTGGAGTGGCAGGGGCTTTCGCTACGAGCAGTACTTC. This sequence encodes CAWSGRGFRYEQYF. The variable domain in full, completed from reference TRBV30 and TRBJ2-7, reads SQTIHQWPATLVQPVGSPLSLECTVEGTSNPNLYWYRQAAGRGLQLLFYSVGIGQISSEVPQNLSASRPQDRQFILSSKKLLLSDSGFYLCAWSGRGFRYEQYFGPGTRLTVT.

The chain is built from TRBV7-9 and TRBJ2-1; 8 bases match TRBD2. The CDR3 spans 14 residues. CDR1 and CDR2 from the germline V gene are SEHNR and FQNEAQ (reference sequence). Trimming at V came to 4 bases and at J to 5 bases, leaving 4 bases not matched to a gene. The CDR3 DNA reads TGTGCCAGCAGCTATAGCGGGACGAACAATGAGCAGTTCTTC. It is translated as CASSYSGTNNEQFF.

The gene calls are TRBV7-3 and TRBJ2-7; D not resolved. V was trimmed by 2 bases and J by 3 bases, leaving 8 bases between them. The CDR3 is 13 amino acids. The germline V gene encodes CDR1 SGHTA and CDR2 FQGTGA. CDR3 in amino acids: CASSLEVGYEQYF. The CDR3 DNA reads TGTGCCAGCAGCTTAGAGGTAGGCTACGAGCAGTACTTC.

The V and J genes are TRBV5-1 and TRBJ2-7; tentatively, D is TRBD2 (6 bases). The CDR3 totals 14 residues. V was clipped by 0 bases and J by 7 bases, with 14 bases between them. In germline, CDR1 is SGHRS, CDR2 YFSETQ. CDR3 DNA sequence: TGCGCCAGCAGCTTGGCGGAGGGGACGGTGGAGCAGTACTTC. Protein sequence: CASSLAEGTVEQYF.

This chain joins TRBV7-9 and TRBJ2-7; D perhaps matches TRBD2 (5 bases). CDR3 size: 13 residues. Germline V gene data show CDR1 as SEHNR and CDR2 as FQNEAQ (reference sequence). V lost 5 bases, J lost 3 bases, and 11 bases lay in between. CDR3 residues: CASSPSKVYEQYF. CDR3 nucleotide sequence: TGTGCCAGCAGCCCTAGCAAGGTCTACGAGCAGTACTTC.

Worth noting for this clone: In the same sample, other DNA sequences code for this CDR3. The genes are TRBV18 and TRBJ2-7; D might be TRBD2 (5 bases). The germline V gene has CDR1 KGHSH and CDR2 LQKENI. This CDR3 contains 14 residues. V was shortened by 6 bases and J by 0 bases, with 12 bases between the two germline ends. The CDR3 reads CASSSGRNSYEQYF. The CDR3 bases are TGTGCCAGCTCCAGCGGACGTAACTCCTACGAGCAGTACTTC.

The chain joins TRBV11-2 to TRBJ1-1; a weak D match, TRBD1 (6 bases). V was shortened by 1 base and J by 1 base, with 10 bases between the two germline ends. Germline V gene sequence: CDR1 SGHAT, CDR2 FQNNGV. The CDR3 consists of 15 residues. In nucleotides, the CDR3 is TGTGCCAGCAGCTTAGGAACAGGGAGGAACACTGAAGCTTTCTTT. This sequence encodes CASSLGTGRNTEAFF.

The chain recombines TRBV11-3 with TRBJ2-7; D perhaps matches TRBD1 (5 bases). CDR3 length equals 12 residues. Germline lookup yields CDR1 SGHNT and CDR2 YENEEA. V dropped 2 bases and J dropped 4 bases, with 6 bases sitting between them. The CDR3, as DNA: TGTGCCAGCAGCTTATCAGGGTACGAGCAGTACTTC. Its translation: CASSLSGYEQYF. The whole variable domain, remainder taken from reference TRBV11-3 and TRBJ2-7, is EAGVVQSPRYKIIEKKQPVAFWCNPISGHNTLYWYLQNLGQGPELLIRYENEEAVDDSQLPKDRFSAERLKGVDSTLKIQPAELGDSAVYLCASSLSGYEQYFGPGTRLTVT.

The chain links TRBV4-2 to TRBJ2-2, with D hard to call. Germline V gene data show CDR1 as LGHNA and CDR2 as YNFKEQ. This CDR3 has 13 residues. V gave up 3 bases and J gave up 3 bases, with 5 bases separating them. CDR3 residues: CASSQGYTGELFF. CDR3 DNA: TGTGCCAGCAGCCAGGGGTACACCGGGGAGCTGTTTTTT.

The rearrangement uses TRBV6-1 and TRBJ1-5, with D unresolved. V dropped 1 base and J dropped 7 bases, with 11 bases sitting between them. CDR1 and CDR2 (germline): MNHNS, SASEGT. CDR3 size: 14 residues. CDR3 nucleotide sequence: TGTGCCAGCAGTGAAGTGGGGTATTACCAGCCCCAGCATTTT. Its protein is CASSEVGYYQPQHF.

The chain couples TRBV11-2 to TRBJ1-2; D is ambiguous. V shed 3 bases and J shed 1 base, with 9 bases lying between them. This CDR3 has 14 residues. Germline CDR1 SGHAT, CDR2 FQNNGV. CDR3 sequence: CASSFTEFNYGYTF. The CDR3 DNA reads as TGTGCCAGCAGCTTCACAGAATTTAACTATGGCTACACCTTC.

This chain connects TRBV9 to TRBJ2-2, with a weak D call TRBD2 (6 bases). The V end was cut by 2 bases, the J end by 6 bases, with 11 bases between. Germline CDR1 reads SGDLS; CDR2 reads YYNGEE. The CDR3 is 14 amino acids. CDR3 protein: CASSVSGLPGELFF. For the CDR3, the DNA is TGTGCCAGCAGCGTCAGCGGGTTACCCGGGGAGCTGTTTTTT. Looking up the rest from reference TRBV9 and TRBJ2-2 gives the full variable domain: DSGVTQTPKHLITATGQRVTLRCSPRSGDLSVYWYQQSLDQGLQFLIQYYNGEERAKGNILERFSAQQFPDLHSELNLSSLELGDSALYFCASSVSGLPGELFFGEGSRLTVL.

The chain couples TRBV10-3 to TRBJ2-5; no firm D call. V was shortened by 8 bases and J by 2 bases, with 12 bases between the two germline ends. Germline-derived CDR1 and CDR2 are ENHRY and SYGVKD. CDR3 length: 13 residues. This chain's CDR3 is CAIRQGNQETQYF. The CDR3 nucleotides read TGTGCCATCCGACAAGGGAATCAAGAGACCCAGTACTTC.